This section outlines one T cell receptor beta chain sequence together with its context. The antigen remains undetermined. Using immunoSEQ multiplex PCR, the repertoire was profiled, and TCRdb retains in-frame clones only, with some absent. This sample has 70,000 to 75,000 clones, with 65% to 85% found just once. Documented time point: pretreatment peripheral blood. The data belong to a study of PD-L1 blockade in urothelial cancer. Study background: At some point between 2012 and 2014 therapy began: atezolizumab 1,200 mg intravenously every 3 weeks. Study results and caveats: Blood clones associated with the tumor expanded more at 3 weeks in durable-benefit patients.

This CDR3 contains 17 residues. In germline, CDR1 is SGHDT, CDR2 YYEEEE. V lost 2 bases to trimming and J lost 4 bases; unmatched junction nucleotides: 10. Sequencing was performed on PBMCs, taken around atezolizumab (anti-PD-L1) treatment. The chain recombines TRBV5-6 with TRBJ2-5, with 11 bases matching TRBD1. This receptor was identified in a woman in her 70s with urothelial cancer. The CDR3 loop reads CASSFELRDRGGETQYF. DNA of the CDR3: TGTGCCAGCAGCTTCGAGCTCCGGGACAGGGGGGGAGAGACCCAGTACTTC.